This TCR beta chain was sequenced for a study of blood T cell repertoires in COVID-19. Turning to the study itself: PBMCs, B-cell-depleted T cells, or T cells provided the cDNA or gDNA that made up the material.

TCRdb's copy holds only in-frame clones and misses some; the assay was immunoSEQ multiplex PCR. The sample consists of roughly 340,000 clones, 75% to 90% of them appearing once. Germline V gene sequence: CDR1 SQVTM, CDR2 ANQGSEA. Trimming shortened V by 6 bases and J by 1 base, and 10 bases separated the two germline ends. The CDR3 is made up of 13 amino acids. This chain connects TRBV29-1 to TRBJ1-3; D ambiguous. The origin of this receptor is a man aged 18 to 30 who had recovered from COVID-19. Sequencing was carried out using PBMCs or T cells enriched from blood (not recorded which). DNA of the CDR3: TGCAGCGTGCATCTCGGTTCTGGAAACACCATATATTTT. Its translation: CSVHLGSGNTIYF.